This T cell receptor beta chain was retrieved from a study of T cell clones after liver transplantation. Study-wide background: Third-party-reactive TCRbeta sequences from pre-transplant mixed lymphocyte reactions served as antigen-independent comparators.

Some clones are missing from TCRdb's copy, which holds only in-frame ones; the method was immunoSEQ multiplex PCR. The data show roughly 55,000 clones, with approximately 84% seen just once and 8% to 9.5% held by the top ten. V lost 0 bases and J lost 6, with 7 bases in between. Germline-derived CDR1 and CDR2 are SGDLS and YYNGEE. The CDR3 loop spans 13 amino acids. Sample: CD4+ T cells from blood, taken before liver transplant. V gene TRBV9 combines with J gene TRBJ2-1, with a possible D match to TRBD1 (6 bases). The clonotype originates from a human donor who received a liver transplant. The CDR3 here is CASSVDRANEQFF. The CDR3 nucleotides are TGTGCCAGCAGCGTAGACAGGGCCAATGAGCAGTTCTTC. The complete variable domain, with remaining parts taken from reference TRBV9 and TRBJ2-1, reads DSGVTQTPKHLITATGQRVTLRCSPRSGDLSVYWYQQSLDQGLQFLIQYYNGEERAKGNILERFSAQQFPDLHSELNLSSLELGDSALYFCASSVDRANEQFFGPGTRLTVL.